A selection of T cell receptor beta chains follows, all from one sample in a study of T cell clusters in autoimmune cytopenias. After re-calling the multiplex PCR reads, TCRdb lists one entry per CDR3 protein, DNA absent. The sample table includes around 2,600 distinct CDR3 sequences. Sequencing used peripheral blood. The receptors come from a human donor with an autoimmune cytopenia or autoimmune hepatitis (not recorded which). Both conserved end residues are part of each CDR3. Rows give clone size only sometimes, using once, few, many, or a class for an expanded clone.

CDR3 protein | J gene | V gene | clone size
CASSNRSDRGFLYEQYF | TRBJ2-7 | TRBV19 | medium-sized
CASSPWTSGGADTQYF | TRBJ2-3 | TRBV12-3/TRBV12-4 | .
CASRSKGVQAETQYF | TRBJ2-5 | TRBV6-2/TRBV6-3 | medium-sized
CASSVTGGLSYEQYF | TRBJ2-7 | TRBV5-5 | medium-sized
CASSLTGSYNEQFF | TRBJ2-1 | TRBV5-6 | medium-sized
CASSVPFTDTQYF | TRBJ2-3 | TRBV2 | medium-sized
CASSTDSRLAVRLEQFF | TRBJ2-1 | TRBV19 | medium-sized
CSGSGQESSNQPQHF | TRBJ1-5 | TRBV20-1 | medium-sized
CSATGISGANVLTF | TRBJ2-6 | TRBV20-1 | .
CASSYRVSGANVLTF | TRBJ2-6 | TRBV6-2/TRBV6-3 | medium-sized
CASNNRLGSNQPQHF | TRBJ1-5 | TRBV6-5 | large
CASSQVGQLSSYEQYF | TRBJ2-7 | TRBV6-5 | .
CASRESGEGAKGYTF | TRBJ1-2 | TRBV6-1 | medium-sized
CASSITELTGELFF | TRBJ2-2 | TRBV19 | medium-sized
CASLRDRANTGELFF | TRBJ2-2 | TRBV12-3/TRBV12-4 | medium-sized
CASSSRISGVGDTQYF | TRBJ2-3 | TRBV5-4 | large
CSARDFRAGTQYF | TRBJ2-5 | TRBV20-1 | medium-sized
CATRLAFNTEAFF | TRBJ1-1 | TRBV19 | medium-sized
CSPTVGNTQYF | TRBJ2-3 | TRBV20-1 | medium-sized
CASSLGPSGYTF | TRBJ1-2 | TRBV14 | medium-sized
CASSIGGATDTQYF | TRBJ2-3 | TRBV19 | medium-sized
CASYEGGGDEQFF | TRBJ2-1 | TRBV7-9 | .
CSAGRQPGGEQFF | TRBJ2-1 | TRBV20-1 | .
CATSDWTQINNEQFF | TRBJ2-1 | TRBV24-1 | medium-sized
CASSSVPGQEQFF | TRBJ2-1 | TRBV6-6 | .